This entry describes one T cell receptor (beta chain). The target antigen is unknown. This CDR3 contains 14 residues. Germline CDR1 is SGHRS and CDR2 is YFSETQ. Deletions cut 1 base from V and 0 bases from J, with 7 bases between. This sample is part of a study of T cell responses to AZD1222 COVID-19 vaccine. This table comes from immunoSEQ multiplex PCR, and its TCRdb copy is limited to in-frame clones, with some not included. The sample includes approximately 120,000 clones, approximately 86% seen only once; the top ten take 5.2%. Findings and caveats of the study: Recipients of two AZD1222 doses showed rising Spike-specific TCR breadth and depth. Seropositivity was recorded at baseline in only 6 or 7 AZD1222 recipients. In a largely white British group with more females than males, clonal diversity was possibly underestimated.

The V gene is TRBV5-1, the J gene TRBJ1-1; D gene uncertain. The specimen comprised peripheral blood, sampled on day 0 of AZD1222 vaccination. The TCR was taken from an adult in good health. The CDR3 here is CASSLSQVNTEAFF. DNA for the CDR3: TGCGCCAGCAGCTTGTCCCAGGTGAACACTGAAGCTTTCTTT.